This TCR beta chain appears in the sequencing data of a study of graft-versus-host responses after intestinal transplantation. Study-level background: Recipients were all induced with anti-thymocyte globulin, then given tacrolimus and steroids for around three years.

The table came from immunoSEQ multiplex PCR; TCRdb's copy has only in-frame clones and leaves some out. The data hold about 39,000 clones, with roughly 95% observed a single time. Whole-study results and caveats: Some patients had graft-donor T cell macrochimerism. In their allografts, the ratios of graft-versus-host to host-versus-graft T cell clones were high. Some GvH clones appeared in ileal mucosa or blood before recipient bone marrow.

Worth noting for this clone: Its antigen is currently unknown.

The source was unstimulated CD8+ T cells sorted from spleen or lymph node cells, collected before transplant. This TCR was sampled from a human donor who was the organ donor for an intestinal transplant.

CDR3 loop: CASRDEGGGYQETQYF. The CDR3 DNA follows: TGTGCCAGCAGGGACGAGGGCGGGGGGTACCAAGAGACCCAGTACTTC. This sequence joins TRBV11-2 and TRBJ2-5; TRBD2 aligns across 8 bases. CDR3 length equals 16 residues. Trimming cost V 6 bases and J 0 bases; bases outside gene matches: 9. The germline CDR1 and CDR2 sequences are SGHAT and FQNNGV.